The T cell receptor (beta chain) described here comes from a study of radiotherapy plus CTLA-4 blockade in lung cancer. At the level of the study: Objective responses were seen in 15% to 20% of patients, disease control in around 31%.

CDR3 length: 12 residues. Germline V gene sequence: CDR1 SGHAT, CDR2 FQNNGV. V was trimmed by 5 bases and J by 6 bases, leaving 11 bases between them. Clones were read by immunoSEQ multiplex PCR, and TCRdb kept only the in-frame ones, dropping some. Of 34,000 or so clones detected, around 70% appear once; the ten largest clones hold 13% to 15%. Lung cancer patients with chemo-refractory metastatic non-small-cell disease were given focal radiation plus CTLA-4 blockade with ipilimumab. This clone showed up just a few times. This clonotype originated in a human donor with non-small cell lung cancer that progressed on radiotherapy plus ipilimumab. The material sequenced was peripheral blood, taken from a patient treated with radiotherapy plus ipilimumab. The gene calls are TRBV11-2 and TRBJ2-7, with D possibly called TRBD1 or TRBD2 (7 bases each). The CDR3 DNA reads as TGTGCCAGCAGCCAGGGGGGGTCCGAGCAGTACTTC. Protein product: CASSQGGSEQYF. The variable domain in full, completed from reference TRBV11-2 and TRBJ2-7, reads EAGVAQSPRYKIIEKRQSVAFWCNPISGHATLYWYQQILGQGPKLLIQFQNNGVVDDSQLPKDRFSAERLKGVDSTLKIQPAKLEDSAVYLCASSQGGSEQYFGPGTRLTVT.